This TCR beta chain was observed in a study of blood T cells in healthy people across ages. Study-wide results and limits: Any changes in expanded clonotypes were possibly confounded, as donor CMV status remained unknown. Observed TCR beta diversity per million T cells went down as age went up. This fall followed a roughly linear course with age.

Germline CDR1 and CDR2: MDHEN and SYDVKM. This CDR3 comprises 14 residues. V shed 5 bases and J shed 3 bases, with 14 bases lying between them. As regards this clonotype: Its matching antigen is unknown.

For the second PCR, which ran for 7 to 11 cycles, a sample-barcoded 5' primer and a J-beta primer mix were used. One entry per CDR3 protein, called by TCRdb with MiXCR from the 5' RACE reads. The sample holds 650,000 to 800,000 distinct CDR3 sequences, more than 40% seen once. Sequences were obtained from blood. The sequence derives from a man aged 55 to 69 in good health. This sequence joins TRBV28 and TRBJ2-7; a possible D gene is TRBD1 (5 bases). The DNA of the CDR3 is TGTGCCAGCAGTGTATCGTGGGGCTTCTACGAGCAGTACTTC. Its translation: CASSVSWGFYEQYF.